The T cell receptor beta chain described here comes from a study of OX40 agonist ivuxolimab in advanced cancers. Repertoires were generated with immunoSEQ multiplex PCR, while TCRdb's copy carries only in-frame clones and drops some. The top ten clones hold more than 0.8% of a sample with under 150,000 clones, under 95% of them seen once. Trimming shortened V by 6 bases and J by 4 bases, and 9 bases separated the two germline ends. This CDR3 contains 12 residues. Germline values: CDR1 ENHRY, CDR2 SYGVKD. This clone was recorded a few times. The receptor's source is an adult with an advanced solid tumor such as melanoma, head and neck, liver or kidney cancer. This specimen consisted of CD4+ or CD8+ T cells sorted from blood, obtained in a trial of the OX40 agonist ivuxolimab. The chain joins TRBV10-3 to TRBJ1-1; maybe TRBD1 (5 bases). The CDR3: CAIRGVGTEAFF. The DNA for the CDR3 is TGTGCCATCAGAGGGGTAGGCACTGAAGCTTTCTTT.